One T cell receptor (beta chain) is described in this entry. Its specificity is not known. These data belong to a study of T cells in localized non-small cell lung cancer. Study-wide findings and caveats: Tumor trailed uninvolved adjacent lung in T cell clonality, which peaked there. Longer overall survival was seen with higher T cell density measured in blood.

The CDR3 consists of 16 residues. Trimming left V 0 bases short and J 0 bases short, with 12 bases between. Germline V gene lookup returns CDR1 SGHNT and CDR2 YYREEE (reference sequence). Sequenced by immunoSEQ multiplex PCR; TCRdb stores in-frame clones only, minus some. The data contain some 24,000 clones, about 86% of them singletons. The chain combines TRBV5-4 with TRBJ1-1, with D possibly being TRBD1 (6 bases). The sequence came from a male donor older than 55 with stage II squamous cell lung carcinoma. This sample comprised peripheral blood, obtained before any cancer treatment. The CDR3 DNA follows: TGTGCCAGCAGCTTGGAATTACAGGGAATGAACACTGAAGCTTTCTTT. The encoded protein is CASSLELQGMNTEAFF.